The clone carrying this T cell receptor beta chain is medium-sized (0.01 to 0.1%) by share. Its antigen is unidentified. The data are from a study of PD-1 blockade in classical Hodgkin lymphoma. General observations from the study: Newly diagnosed patients were said to have less baseline TCR diversity than healthy donors did.

This CDR3 region has 12 residues. CDR1 SNHLY and CDR2 FYNNEI come from the germline V gene. V lost 8 bases to trimming and J lost 5 bases, with 12 bases between them. TCRdb's table, derived via immunoSEQ multiplex PCR, lists solely in-frame clones and lacks some. The sample has 25,000 to 30,000 clones, less than 80% seen once. Exposure to brentuximab vedotin varied, and each patient had relapsed following autologous stem cell transplantation. The clonotype comes from a human donor with classical Hodgkin lymphoma. The material was peripheral blood mononuclear cells (PBMCs), obtained before the second cycle of nivolumab. The genes are TRBV2 and TRBJ1-1, with a weak D call TRBD1 (6 bases). In DNA form, the CDR3 reads TGTGCCAGCGGACCCCAGGGGACTGAAGCTTTCTTT. Its translation: CASGPQGTEAFF.